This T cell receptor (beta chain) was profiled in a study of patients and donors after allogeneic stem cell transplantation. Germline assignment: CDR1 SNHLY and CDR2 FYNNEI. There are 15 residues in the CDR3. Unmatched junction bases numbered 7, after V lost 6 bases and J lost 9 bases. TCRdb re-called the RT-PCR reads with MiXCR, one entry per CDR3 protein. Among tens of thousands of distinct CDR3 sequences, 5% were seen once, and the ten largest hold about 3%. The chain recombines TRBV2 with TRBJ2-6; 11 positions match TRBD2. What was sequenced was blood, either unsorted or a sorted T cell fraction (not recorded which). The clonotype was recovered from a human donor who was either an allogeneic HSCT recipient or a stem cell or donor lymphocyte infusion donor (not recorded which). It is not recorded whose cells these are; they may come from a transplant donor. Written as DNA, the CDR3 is TGTGCCAGCAGGGGAACTCTAGCGGGAGGCAACGTCCTGACTTTC. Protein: CASRGTLAGGNVLTF.